These 13 T cell receptor beta chains originate from one sample sequenced in a study of T-cell reconstitution after alpha-beta-depleted transplantation in children. Preparing the TCRbeta library involved the use of unique molecular identifiers. Each CDR3 protein gets one entry after TCRdb re-called the PCR reads with MiXCR. In the table there are 500,000 to 600,000 distinct CDR3 sequences, 15% to 20% of which are singletons. The specimen comprised PBMCs from the stem cell graft donor, sampled from the stem cell graft. Every receptor here comes from a human donor who donated a stem cell graft to a child with acute lymphoblastic leukemia.

The chain combines TRBV2 with TRBJ2-7; 11 nucleotides align to TRBD1. After removal of 2 bases from V and 4 bases from J, the junction contained 7 bases not matched to a gene. The CDR3 spans 16 residues. Germline V lookup: CDR1 SNHLY, CDR2 FYNNEI. The CDR3 DNA follows: TGTGCCAGCAGTGAAATAGGCGGGACAGGGGGTTACGAGCAGTACTTC. Amino acids: CASSEIGGTGGYEQYF.

The rearrangement links TRBV7-8 to TRBJ1-2; a possible D gene is TRBD1 (5 bases). The length of the CDR3 is 15 residues. Trimming cost V 5 bases and J 3 bases, with 16 bases left between them. CDR1 is SGHVS and CDR2 is FQNEAQ in the germline V gene. For the CDR3, the DNA is TGTGCCAGCAGCCCCGCCAGGGCCCCATACTATGGCTACACCTTC. Translated: CASSPARAPYYGYTF.

This clonotype was detected a few times. V is TRBV9 and J is TRBJ2-7, with 11 bases matching TRBD2. The CDR3 covers 16 residues. V trimming: 0 bases; J trimming: 5 bases; junction bases outside the gene matches: 7. Germline V gene data show CDR1 as SGDLS and CDR2 as YYNGEE. CDR3 in amino acids: CASSVGETSGIHEQYF. In DNA form, the CDR3 reads TGTGCCAGCAGCGTAGGAGAGACTAGCGGGATCCACGAGCAGTACTTC.

A few counts support this clonotype. The chain links TRBV18 to TRBJ2-1; 7 positions match TRBD1. The V and J ends lost 0 bases and 10 bases, in that order; junction bases with no gene match: 3. The germline V gene encodes CDR1 KGHSH and CDR2 LQKENI. The CDR3 is made up of 13 amino acids. CDR3 in amino acids: CASSPPGGEEQFF. CDR3 nucleotides: TGTGCCAGCTCACCACCAGGGGGCGAAGAGCAGTTCTTC.

This clonotype was counted a few times. The chain is built from TRBV9 and TRBJ2-1; 7 bases line up with TRBD2. This CDR3 spans 13 amino acids. Germline CDR1 is SGDLS and CDR2 is YYNGEE. With V trimmed by 2 bases and J by 7 bases, 3 bases remained unmatched. The CDR3 DNA reads as TGTGCCAGCAGCGTTAATAGCGGGAATGAGCAGTTCTTC. Translated: CASSVNSGNEQFF.

The V gene is TRBV7-9, the J gene TRBJ2-5; D unclear. The CDR3 sequence is 15 residues long. Germline loops: CDR1 SEHNR, CDR2 FQNEAQ (reference sequence). The V and J ends lost 5 bases and 5 bases respectively, with 18 bases between them. The CDR3 is CASSHHQRHRETQYF. The CDR3 bases are TGTGCCAGCAGCCACCATCAGAGACATAGGGAGACCCAGTACTTC.

This clonotype appeared many times. The chain recombines TRBV5-6 with TRBJ1-5; D unclear. Germline lookup yields CDR1 SGHDT and CDR2 YYEEEE. The CDR3 totals 13 residues. V was shortened by 2 bases and J by 4 bases, with 7 bases between the two germline ends. The CDR3 nucleotides read TGTGCCAGCAGCTTCTCACTTAATCAGCCCCAGCATTTT. It yields the protein CASSFSLNQPQHF.

This clonotype was counted only a few times. This chain joins TRBV6-5 and TRBJ1-6; D is undetermined. The CDR3 spans 15 residues. Germline V gene sequence: CDR1 MNHEY, CDR2 SVGAGI. Between the trimmed V and J ends, which lost 2 bases and 5 bases, there was a span of 10 bases. The CDR3 sequence is CASSYQMNNNSPLHF. Written as DNA, the CDR3 is TGTGCCAGCAGTTACCAGATGAATAATAATTCACCCCTCCACTTT.

As for this clonotype: A read error may account for a junction end that differs from germline. The chain recombines TRBV3-1 with TRBJ2-7; D might be TRBD2 (5 bases). In germline, CDR1 is LGHDT, CDR2 YNNKEL (reference sequence). CDR3 length: 13 residues. CDR3 DNA: TGTGCCAGCATCCAAGAGGGAGTCGGGATACAGTACTTC. This sequence encodes CASIQEGVGIQYF.

The genes are TRBV19 and TRBJ1-4, with D hard to call. CDR1 and CDR2 from the germline V gene are LNHDA and SQIVND (reference sequence). Trimming removed 4 bases from V and 7 bases from J, with 16 bases in between. This CDR3 has 15 amino acids. Written as DNA, the CDR3 is TGTGCCAGTAGTAGGAGGCGGCATTCAGGTGAAAAACTGTTTTTT. It translates to CASSRRRHSGEKLFF.

The rearrangement uses TRBV5-1 and TRBJ2-7; D possibly corresponds to TRBD2 (6 bases). Deletions cut 0 bases from V and 5 bases from J, with 18 bases between. Germline values: CDR1 SGHRS, CDR2 YFSETQ. This CDR3 has 16 amino acids. CDR3 in amino acids: CASSLGGGISSHEQYF. The CDR3 nucleotides read TGCGCCAGCAGCTTGGGAGGAGGGATAAGTAGCCACGAGCAGTACTTC.

This clonotype was picked up a small number of times. At one of its ends the junction is not consistent with the germline gene, which may arise from a read error. This rearrangement joins TRBV5-1 to TRBJ2-7; 9 bases line up with TRBD2. Germline assignment: CDR1 SGHRS and CDR2 YFSETQ. This CDR3 has 14 amino acids. The CDR3 DNA is TGTGCCAGCAGCCTAGCGGGAACCGCTTACGAGCAGTACTTC. Translated: CASSLAGTAYEQYF.

This chain joins TRBV28 and TRBJ1-1, with no clear D. In germline, CDR1 is MDHEN, CDR2 SYDVKM. Trimming removed 6 bases at V and 5 bases at J, with 22 bases between. The CDR3 contains 16 residues. For the CDR3, the DNA is TGTGCCAGCAGCTCCCTTTCCAAGGGCTCGAGTACTGAAGCTTTCTTT. Translation: CASSSLSKGSSTEAFF.